This T cell receptor beta chain was found in a study of CD8 T cells in Susac syndrome. The study used healthy donors as controls matched for age and sex. Reverse transcription used about 0.45 to 1 ug RNA and random hexamers. In TCRdb, the immunoSEQ multiplex PCR reads were re-called with MiXCR into one record per CDR3 protein. Here the sample spans approximately 70,000 distinct CDR3 sequences, roughly 94% being singletons. The material sequenced was CD8+ T cells from PBMCs. The receptor comes from a human donor in good health.

The CDR3, as DNA: TGTGCCAGCAGCCACATAAATACAGATACGCAGTATTTT. Translated, it gives CASSHINTDTQYF. The chain recombines TRBV3-1 with TRBJ2-3; D uncertain. CDR1 LGHDT and CDR2 YNNKEL come from the germline V gene (reference sequence). V dropped 3 bases and J dropped 3 bases, with 7 bases sitting between them. The CDR3 is made up of 13 amino acids.